This passage covers 32 T cell receptor beta chains from one sample sequenced in a study of T cell responses to AZD1222 COVID-19 vaccine (dated by TCRdb to about 2021). Libraries were made using the immunoSEQ multiplex PCR assay. The table was pulled from immuneACCESS by TCRdb, which kept in-frame rearrangements only. Such tables lose some clones; where checked, under half of the loss comes from unresolved V genes, and the rest has no known cause. For this sample the table gives 100,000 to 120,000 clones, of which around 85% were detected only once. The top ten hold 4.6% of the sample. Explained via the paper, the time point label denotes: baseline before first vaccination. Here the sequenced sample was peripheral blood, taken on day 0 of AZD1222 vaccination. The source of these receptors is an adult in good health.

Only one count was recorded for this clone. The V and J genes are TRBV2 and TRBJ2-2; D is uncertain. Trimming stripped 7 bases from V and 1 base from J, with 10 bases between. Germline V lookup: CDR1 SNHLY, CDR2 FYNNEI. CDR3 size: 14 residues. This CDR3 reads CASMLTQNTGELFF. CDR3 bases: TGTGCCAGCATGCTAACACAGAACACCGGGGAGCTGTTTTTT.

The rearrangement joins TRBV11-2 to TRBJ2-7; TRBD1 matches at 7 bases. The V gene's germline CDR1 is SGHAT and CDR2 FQNNGV. This CDR3 contains 14 residues. Trimming cost V 4 bases and J 1 base; bases outside gene matches: 4. CDR3 amino acids: CASSSNRGSYEQYF. Written as DNA, the CDR3 is TGTGCCAGCAGCTCCAACAGGGGTTCCTACGAGCAGTACTTC.

Here the CDR3 DNA reads TGTGCCAGCAGCAGGGACGCTACTGAAAAACTGTTTTTT. It encodes CASSRDATEKLFF. The J gene is TRBJ1-4, the V gene TRBV7-2; TRBD1 might be the D (5 bases). This CDR3 region has 13 residues. The germline CDR1 and CDR2 sequences are SGHTA and FQGNSA. The ends were cut back, 5 bases at V and 7 bases at J, with 11 bases in the middle.

This clone showed up just a few times. The chain is built from TRBV11-2 and TRBJ2-7; 11 nucleotides match TRBD2. The germline CDR1 and CDR2 sequences are SGHAT and FQNNGV. The CDR3 contains 14 residues. The V and J ends lost 5 bases and 4 bases, in that order; junction bases with no gene match: 4. The CDR3 protein is CASSDLAGGYEQYF. CDR3 DNA: TGTGCCAGCAGCGATCTAGCGGGAGGTTACGAGCAGTACTTC.

The rearrangement joins TRBV4-2 to TRBJ2-4; D ambiguous. CDR1 is LGHNA and CDR2 is YNFKEQ in the germline V gene. The CDR3 contains 14 residues. Trimming took 0 bases from V and 0 from J, leaving 3 bases between them. As DNA, the CDR3 is TGTGCCAGCAGCCAAGAACTAGCCAAAAACATTCAGTACTTC. This encodes CASSQELAKNIQYF.

DNA of the CDR3: TGTGCCAGCTCACCACAAACCCCCCGGCGGGGAGGTTACTTAGATACGCAGTATTTT. It yields the protein CASSPQTPRRGGYLDTQYF. The chain joins TRBV18 to TRBJ2-3; D may be TRBD2 (6 bases). The germline V gene encodes CDR1 KGHSH and CDR2 LQKENI. This CDR3 contains 19 residues. Between the trimmed V and J ends, which lost 1 base and 5 bases, there was a span of 25 bases.

J is TRBJ1-6 and V is TRBV28, with a weak D call TRBD1 (5 bases). V lost 5 bases, J lost 6 bases, and 14 bases lay in between. Germline values: CDR1 MDHEN, CDR2 SYDVKM. This CDR3 spans 15 amino acids. This chain's CDR3 is CASSNKGRINSPLHF. CDR3 in DNA: TGTGCCAGCAGTAACAAGGGACGGATTAATTCACCCCTCCACTTT.

The chain uses TRBV18 and TRBJ1-6, with D tentatively TRBD1 (5 bases). Between the trimmed V and J ends, which lost 6 bases and 10 bases, there was a span of 16 bases. The CDR3 length is 14 residues. Germline V gene lookup returns CDR1 KGHSH and CDR2 LQKENI. The CDR3 DNA reads as TGTGCCAGCTCCCCGGGGCAGGGATACTCACCCCTCCACTTT. Translating gives CASSPGQGYSPLHF.

The chain has TRBV29-1 and TRBJ2-1, with D possibly being TRBD2 (5 bases). Trimming took 7 bases from V and 0 from J, leaving 10 bases between them. The CDR3 is 13 amino acids. Germline V gene sequence: CDR1 SQVTM, CDR2 ANQGSEA. The CDR3 sequence is CSATISSYNEQFF. CDR3 bases: TGCAGCGCGACTATTAGCTCCTACAATGAGCAGTTCTTC.

The chain has TRBV5-1 and TRBJ1-1; 8 bases align to TRBD1. This CDR3 region has 16 residues. The J segment lost 1 base and the V segment lost 3 bases, leaving 8 bases of the junction unmatched. The V gene's germline CDR1 is SGHRS and CDR2 YFSETQ. CDR3 nucleotides: TGCGCCAGCAGCTACGGACAGGGTGTGGCGAACACTGAAGCTTTCTTT. This encodes CASSYGQGVANTEAFF.

This clone has a handful of counts. The chain recombines TRBV28 with TRBJ1-2; unclear D gene. The CDR3 runs 14 residues. Germline values: CDR1 MDHEN, CDR2 SYDVKM. With 3 bases removed from V and 7 bases from J, the gap between germline ends came to 15 bases. CDR3 protein: CASSLSSQSIGYTF. The CDR3 nucleotides read TGTGCCAGCAGTTTGAGTAGTCAGAGTATTGGCTACACCTTC.

The chain carries TRBV18 and TRBJ2-3; TRBD1 matches at 7 bases. The CDR3 runs to 14 residues. Germline values: CDR1 KGHSH, CDR2 LQKENI. V lost 4 bases, J lost 4 bases, and 5 bases stayed unmatched. The CDR3 reads CASSQGAPPDTQYF. The CDR3 coding sequence is TGTGCCAGCTCACAGGGGGCGCCGCCAGATACGCAGTATTTT.

The V call is TRBV19, the J call TRBJ1-4; D unresolved. CDR3 length: 13 amino acids. Germline V gene data show CDR1 as LNHDA and CDR2 as SQIVND (reference sequence). Trimming shortened V by 3 bases and J by 7 bases, and 9 bases separated the two germline ends. The CDR3 sequence: CASSMYFGEKLFF. CDR3 sequence (DNA): TGTGCCAGTAGTATGTATTTCGGTGAAAAACTGTTTTTT.

The chain carries TRBV5-1 and TRBJ1-2, with D perhaps matching TRBD1 (6 bases). V shed 0 bases and J shed 5 bases, with 11 bases lying between them. Germline-derived CDR1 and CDR2 are SGHRS and YFSETQ. This CDR3 has 14 amino acids. The CDR3 spells CASSLDGGPYGYTF. Here the CDR3 DNA reads TGCGCCAGCAGCTTGGATGGGGGCCCGTATGGCTACACCTTC.

V is TRBV5-6 and J is TRBJ2-7; no definite D call. This CDR3 spans 15 amino acids. Trimming took 4 bases from V and 2 from J, leaving 16 bases between them. Per germline, CDR1 SGHDT and CDR2 YYEEEE. CDR3 sequence: CASSVTGLGTYEQYF. CDR3 coding DNA: TGTGCCAGCAGCGTGACGGGCCTAGGGACCTACGAGCAGTACTTC.

The V call is TRBV28, the J call TRBJ2-1; 9 positions agree with TRBD2. Germline CDR1 is MDHEN and CDR2 is SYDVKM. The CDR3 extends over 14 amino acids. J gave up 7 bases and V 6 bases, and 7 bases lay outside the gene matches. CDR3 bases: TGTGCCAGCAGGGACGCGGGGGGGCCTAATGAGCAGTTCTTC. The encoded protein is CASRDAGGPNEQFF.

In this sample, this clone turned up a few times. The chain couples TRBV19 to TRBJ2-1; no definite D call. The CDR3 is made up of 12 amino acids. The V end lost 9 bases, the J end lost 4 bases, and 10 bases lay between the germline ends. Germline-derived CDR1 and CDR2 are LNHDA and SQIVND (reference sequence). Here the CDR3 DNA reads TGTGCCAGCTACGACGTTTACAATGAGCAGTTCTTC. Its protein is CASYDVYNEQFF.

The chain combines TRBV19 with TRBJ2-7; D not certain. CDR1 LNHDA and CDR2 SQIVND come from the germline V gene (reference sequence). CDR3 size: 15 residues. The V end was cut by 0 bases, the J end by 7 bases, with 16 bases between. This CDR3 is CASSIDGYNFREQYF. As DNA, the CDR3 is TGTGCCAGTAGTATAGATGGATACAATTTCAGAGAGCAGTACTTC.

The V call is TRBV18, the J call TRBJ1-2, with a weak D call TRBD1 (6 bases). Trimming removed 1 base from V and 8 bases from J, with 17 bases in between. Germline CDR1 is KGHSH and CDR2 is LQKENI. The CDR3 sequence is 15 residues long. CDR3 residues: CASSPLTTGWQGYTF. CDR3 coding DNA: TGTGCCAGCTCACCACTAACGACAGGATGGCAGGGCTACACCTTC.

As DNA, the CDR3 is TGTGCCAGCAGCTTAGTTTTGCCCAATGGGCTGATCGATGAGCAGTTCTTC. Translation gives CASSLVLPNGLIDEQFF. The gene calls are TRBV7-6 and TRBJ2-1; D not resolved. Trimming cost V 1 base and J 8 bases, with 21 bases left between them. Germline loops: CDR1 SGHVS, CDR2 FNYEAQ. The CDR3 is 17 amino acids.

V and J are TRBV5-1 and TRBJ1-6, with a tentative D call TRBD1 (6 bases). The CDR3 is 14 amino acids. Trimming removed 5 bases at V and 7 bases at J, with 13 bases between. The germline V gene has CDR1 SGHRS and CDR2 YFSETQ. Written as DNA, the CDR3 is TGCGCCAGCAGTCTGCCAGGGGAAAATTCACCCCTCCACTTT. It codes for CASSLPGENSPLHF.

The chain carries TRBV18 and TRBJ2-5; a possible D gene is TRBD1 (6 bases). CDR3 length: 16 amino acids. Germline V CDR1 and CDR2: KGHSH, LQKENI. Trimming removed 0 bases from V and 2 bases from J, with 13 bases in between. The CDR3: CASSPPSGDLQETQYF. The DNA of the CDR3 is TGTGCCAGCTCACCACCGTCAGGGGACCTACAAGAGACCCAGTACTTC.

The genes are TRBV7-8 and TRBJ1-1; D is possibly TRBD1 (6 bases). This CDR3 contains 16 residues. The V gene's germline CDR1 is SGHVS and CDR2 FQNEAQ. Trimming took off 4 bases at V and 0 bases at J, with 15 bases between the two ends. This chain's CDR3 is CASSSPQGSMNTEAFF. The CDR3 DNA follows: TGTGCCAGCAGCTCCCCACAGGGATCAATGAACACTGAAGCTTTCTTT. Complete variable domain (other parts from reference TRBV7-8 and TRBJ1-1): GAGVSQSPRYKVAKRGQDVALRCDPISGHVSLFWYQQALGQGPEFLTYFQNEAQLDKSGLPSDRFFAERPEGSVSTLKIQRTQQEDSAVYLCASSSPQGSMNTEAFFGQGTRLTVV.

The chain uses TRBV4-1 and TRBJ1-4; a weak D match, TRBD1 (5 bases). Trimming removed 1 base at V and 3 bases at J, with 15 bases between. The CDR3 length is 17 residues. Germline CDR1 is MGHRA and CDR2 is YSYEKL. The CDR3, as DNA: TGCGCCAGCAGCCAAGCGAGCTGGGGGGAACCTAATGAAAAACTGTTTTTT. Encoded protein: CASSQASWGEPNEKLFF.

This chain links TRBV4-3 with TRBJ2-7; D remains unclear. Trimming removed 3 bases at V and 6 bases at J, with 18 bases between. The CDR3 length is 15 residues. The germline V gene encodes CDR1 LGHNA and CDR2 YSLEER. The CDR3 here is CASSHFDGSFREQYF. CDR3 nucleotide sequence: TGCGCCAGCAGCCATTTTGACGGATCCTTTCGCGAGCAGTACTTC.

The chain couples TRBV5-5 to TRBJ1-5, with D tentatively TRBD1 (5 bases). The germline CDR1 and CDR2 sequences are SGHKS and YYEKEE (reference sequence). V lost 1 base to trimming and J lost 6 bases, with 14 bases between them. The CDR3 totals 15 residues. The CDR3 DNA is TGTGCCAGCAGCTTGAAGGGTCAGGGAGGTCAGCCCCAGCATTTT. Protein sequence: CASSLKGQGGQPQHF. Variable domain in full (rest from reference TRBV5-5 and TRBJ1-5): DAGVTQSPTHLIKTRGQQVTLRCSPISGHKSVSWYQQVLGQGPQFIFQYYEKEERGRGNFPDRFSARQFPNYSSELNVNALLLGDSALYLCASSLKGQGGQPQHFGDGTRLSIL.

This clone has just one count. This chain uses TRBV9 with TRBJ2-1, with a weak D call TRBD1 (5 bases). Germline CDR1 is SGDLS and CDR2 is YYNGEE. The CDR3 is 15 amino acids. The ends were cut back, 1 base at V and 5 bases at J, with 13 bases in the middle. CDR3 DNA: TGTGCCAGCAGCGTACGCCAGGGTGCGGACAATGAGCAGTTCTTC. As protein: CASSVRQGADNEQFF. Variable domain in full (rest from reference TRBV9 and TRBJ2-1): DSGVTQTPKHLITATGQRVTLRCSPRSGDLSVYWYQQSLDQGLQFLIQYYNGEERAKGNILERFSAQQFPDLHSELNLSSLELGDSALYFCASSVRQGADNEQFFGPGTRLTVL.

The CDR3 region is CASSAGLAIEQFF. The CDR3 region has the DNA TGTGCCAGCAGTGCAGGACTAGCGATTGAGCAGTTCTTC. V and J are TRBV12-3 or TRBV12-4 and TRBJ2-1; TRBD2 matches at 9 bases. V shed 5 bases, J shed 9 bases, and the junction held 5 bases outside the gene matches. The CDR3 runs 13 residues.

This clone was seen more than once but under ten times. DNA for the CDR3: TGTGCCACCAGTGATTTGGATGGGGAGACCCAGTACTTC. This sequence encodes CATSDLDGETQYF. The rearrangement uses TRBV24-1 and TRBJ2-5; the D is unclear. Germline V lookup: CDR1 KGHDR, CDR2 SFDVKD. The ends were cut back, 0 bases at V and 5 bases at J, with 6 bases in the middle. The CDR3 is made up of 13 amino acids.

The rearrangement uses TRBV27 and TRBJ2-2, with 11 positions matching TRBD1. V trimming: 6 bases; J trimming: 0 bases; junction bases outside the gene matches: 9. This CDR3 has 18 amino acids. Germline-derived CDR1 and CDR2 are MNHEY and SMNVEV (reference sequence). The CDR3 protein is CASRGQGGGGSNTGELFF. CDR3 coding DNA: TGTGCCAGCAGGGGACAGGGGGGAGGTGGCTCGAACACCGGGGAGCTGTTTTTT.

The chain recombines TRBV15 with TRBJ2-7, with 7 positions matching TRBD1. CDR1 and CDR2 (germline): LNHNV, YYDKDF (reference sequence). J lost 2 bases, V lost 3 bases, and 4 bases had no gene match. The CDR3 runs 14 residues. The CDR3 DNA reads as TGTGCCACCAGCAGCTATGGGACAGCCTACGAGCAGTACTTC. Its protein product is CATSSYGTAYEQYF.

The gene calls are TRBV19 and TRBJ2-2; D is perhaps TRBD2 (6 bases). The CDR3 is 16 residues long. Germline CDR1 reads LNHDA; CDR2 reads SQIVND (reference sequence). V was trimmed by 6 bases and J by 7 bases, leaving 21 bases between them. The CDR3 sequence: CASSFPPAGGVGELFF. DNA of the CDR3: TGTGCCAGTAGCTTCCCCCCGGCGGGCGGGGTCGGGGAGCTGTTTTTT.